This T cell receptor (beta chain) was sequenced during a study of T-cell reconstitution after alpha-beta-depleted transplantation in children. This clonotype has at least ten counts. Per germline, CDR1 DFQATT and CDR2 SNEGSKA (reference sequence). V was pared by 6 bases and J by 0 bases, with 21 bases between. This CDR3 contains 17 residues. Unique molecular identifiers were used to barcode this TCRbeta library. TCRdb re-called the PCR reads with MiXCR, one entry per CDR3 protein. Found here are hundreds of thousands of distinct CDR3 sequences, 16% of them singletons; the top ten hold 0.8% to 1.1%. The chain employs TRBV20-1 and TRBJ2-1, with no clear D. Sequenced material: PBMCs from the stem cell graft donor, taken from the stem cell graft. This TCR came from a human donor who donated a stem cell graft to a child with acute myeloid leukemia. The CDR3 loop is CSARNPGRPSSYNEQFF. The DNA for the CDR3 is TGCAGTGCCCGAAACCCCGGACGCCCGAGCTCCTACAATGAGCAGTTCTTC.